The clone carrying this TCR beta chain was seen just once. Each replicate PCR on the sorted subsets used about 220 ng DNA (around 30,000 T cell genomes). Original analysis: With immunoSEQ giving junction-only sequences and no quality scores, filtering differed. TCRdb's table, derived via immunoSEQ multiplex PCR, lists solely in-frame clones and lacks some. V and J calls and clone size are given by that table; D and trimming were obtained from the DNA. The sample yields about 1 million clones, under 80% seen once. These data are taken from a study of shared clonotypes between healthy human individuals. Overall study context: Each donor had three CD4 naive, three CD4 memory, two CD8 naive and one CD8 memory plate.

Sequenced material: memory CD4+ T cells sorted from blood. The subset here: CD45RA-negative fraction. The receptor comes from a man in his late teens or twenties in good health.

CDR3 coding DNA: TGTGCCAGCAGTTACCTCGGGACAGGAGACACCGGGGAGCTGTTTTTT. It specifies CASSYLGTGDTGELFF. The rearrangement uses TRBV28 and TRBJ2-2; 8 bases are shared with TRBD1. From germline, CDR1 is MDHEN and CDR2 SYDVKM. This CDR3 spans 16 amino acids. Trimming at V came to 4 bases and at J to 3 bases, leaving 7 bases not matched to a gene.